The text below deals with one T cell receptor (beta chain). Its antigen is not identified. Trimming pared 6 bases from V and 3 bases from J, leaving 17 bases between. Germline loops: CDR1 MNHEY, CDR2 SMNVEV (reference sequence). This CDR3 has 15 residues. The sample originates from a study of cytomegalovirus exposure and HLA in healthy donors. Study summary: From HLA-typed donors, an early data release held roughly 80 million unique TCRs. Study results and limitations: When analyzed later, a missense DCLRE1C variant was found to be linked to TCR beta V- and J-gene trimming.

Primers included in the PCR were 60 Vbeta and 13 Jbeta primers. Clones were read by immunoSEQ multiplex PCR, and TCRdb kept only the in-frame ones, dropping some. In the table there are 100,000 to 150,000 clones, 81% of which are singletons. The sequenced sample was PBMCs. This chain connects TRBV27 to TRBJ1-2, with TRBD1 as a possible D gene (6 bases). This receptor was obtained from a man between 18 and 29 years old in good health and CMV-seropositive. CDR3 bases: TGTGCCAGCAGACCCCTCAGGGGTTGGGACTATGGCTACACCTTC. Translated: CASRPLRGWDYGYTF.